This is a list of T cell receptor beta chains from one sample in a study of identifying expanded T cells in peripheral blood. Assay used: immunoSEQ multiplex PCR; TCRdb lists only in-frame clones, some missing. The repertoire holds fewer than 80,000 clones, approximately 80% seen once, with under 20% in the top ten. Sequencing was performed on blood. All receptors come from a person between 18 and 75 years old in good health. Each CDR3 is given without its conserved first and last residue.

v_call cdr3_aa
TRBV5-1 ASRRDYQSYEQY
TRBV9 ASSQRLAPTGELF
TRBV5-6 ASSRDSKAF
TRBV5-1 ASSEGTGGWNEKLF
TRBV19 ASRQPSGTDYGYT
TRBV19 ASSRQGVGNYGYT
TRBV27 ASSGQASINTGELF
TRBV5-1 ASSLAQDRGLL
TRBV29-1 SARSDRGPYEQY
TRBV6-6 ASSYRRQLQETQY
TRBV27 ASSLFGTGYYEQY
TRBV6-1 ASSPGTNYGYT
TRBV5-1 ASRWTGFPMNTEAF
TRBV25-1 ATTTGQGQETQY
TRBV27 ASSNRARSGANVLT
TRBV27 ASSQSRMNTEAF
TRBV9 ASSPLGGGGQETQY
TRBV7-8 ASSSSSGRVAGELF
TRBV29-1 SVDTRGTST
TRBV19 ASSINREGHGYT
TRBV14 ASSQLQGSGNTIY
TRBV27 ASSLQGALNEQY
TRBV9 ASSARDRAEKLF
TRBV6-5 ASSSVGGGYGYT
TRBV19 ASSTSTRPGTEAF
TRBV18 ASSPPDRVKLF
TRBV6-5 ASTDSTSGRNEQF
TRBV14 ASSWDSNQPQH
TRBV19 ASSTSGRAGELF
TRBV10-2 ASSRQGMMNTEAF
TRBV7-2 ASSLGGADGTQY
TRBV2 ASSEARGGGSEAF
TRBV7-2 ASSLGLAGDETQY
TRBV11-2 ASSADGEYTEAF
TRBV7-2 ASSPPGPGTQY
TRBV19 ASRSGQGNYGYT
TRBV11-2 ASSLDTGELF
TRBV7-9 ASSPPRTEAF
TRBV7-6 ASSLGQHTEAF
TRBV4-1 ASSQRTGDTGELF
TRBV7-8 ASSPWTGGDTQY
TRBV5-5 ASSAGLGVTEAF
TRBV5-1 ASSFGGTDTQY
TRBV2 ASSNDRYTEAF
TRBV29-1 SVGGTEAF
TRBV19 ASYPDRGKNQPQH
TRBV5-6 ASSFSTGDGQPQH
TRBV6-1 ASRTGQGYGYT
TRBV11-2 ASIAGGPLYNEQF
TRBV6-1 ASSPDRDGDEQY
TRBV2 ASLGLAGPPYEQY
TRBV5-1 ASSPGTGGLYGYT
TRBV5-5 ASSLSPTGRGTEAF
TRBV11-3 ASSPGRREVTDTQY